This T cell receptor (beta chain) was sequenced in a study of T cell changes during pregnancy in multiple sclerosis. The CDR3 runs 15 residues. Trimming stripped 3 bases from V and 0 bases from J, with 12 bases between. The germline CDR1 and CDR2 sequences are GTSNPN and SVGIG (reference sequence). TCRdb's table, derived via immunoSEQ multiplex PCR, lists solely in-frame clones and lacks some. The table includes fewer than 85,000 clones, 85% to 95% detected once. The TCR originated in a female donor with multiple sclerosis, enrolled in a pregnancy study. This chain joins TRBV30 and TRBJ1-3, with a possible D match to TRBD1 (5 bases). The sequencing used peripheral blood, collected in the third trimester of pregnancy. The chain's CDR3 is CAWSLGHYSGNTIYF. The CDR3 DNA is TGTGCCTGGAGCCTAGGACATTACTCTGGAAACACCATATATTTT.